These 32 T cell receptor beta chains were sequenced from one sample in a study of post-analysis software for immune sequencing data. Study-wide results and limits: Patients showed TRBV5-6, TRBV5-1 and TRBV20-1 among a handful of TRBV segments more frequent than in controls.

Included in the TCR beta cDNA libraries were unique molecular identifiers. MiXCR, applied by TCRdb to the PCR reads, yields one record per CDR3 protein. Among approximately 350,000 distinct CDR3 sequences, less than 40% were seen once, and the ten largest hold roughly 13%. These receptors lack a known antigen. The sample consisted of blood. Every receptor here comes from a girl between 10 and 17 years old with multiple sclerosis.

The CDR3 sequence is CASSSRAAFF. CDR3 bases: TGTGCCAGCAGCAGTCGTGCAGCTTTCTTT. The V and J genes are TRBV2 and TRBJ1-1, with unresolved D. CDR1 and CDR2 (germline): SNHLY, FYNNEI. Between the trimmed V and J ends, which lost 6 bases and 10 bases, there was a span of 9 bases. This CDR3 is built from 10 residues.

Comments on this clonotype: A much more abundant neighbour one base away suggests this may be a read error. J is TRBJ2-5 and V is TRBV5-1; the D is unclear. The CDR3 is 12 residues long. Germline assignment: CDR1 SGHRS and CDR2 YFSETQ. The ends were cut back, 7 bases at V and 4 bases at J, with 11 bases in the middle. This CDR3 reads CASHEPRETQYF. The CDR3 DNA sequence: TGCGCCAGCCACGAGCCGCGAGAGACCCAGTACTTC. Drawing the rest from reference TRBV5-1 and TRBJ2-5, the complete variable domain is KAGVTQTPRYLIKTRGQQVTLSCSPISGHRSVSWYQQTPGQGLQFLFEYFSETQRNKGNFPGRFSGRQFSNSRSEMNVSTLELGDSALYLCASHEPRETQYFGPGTRLLVL.

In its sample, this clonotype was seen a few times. The CDR3, as DNA: TGTGCCAGCAGCCACCTTGGTTCGGGCCACTACTCCTACGAGCAGTACTTC. It codes for CASSHLGSGHYSYEQYF. V is TRBV3-1 and J is TRBJ2-7; D ambiguous. Trimming left V 3 bases short and J 0 bases short, with 18 bases between. CDR1 is LGHDT, CDR2 YNNKEL, per germline (reference sequence). This CDR3 contains 17 residues.

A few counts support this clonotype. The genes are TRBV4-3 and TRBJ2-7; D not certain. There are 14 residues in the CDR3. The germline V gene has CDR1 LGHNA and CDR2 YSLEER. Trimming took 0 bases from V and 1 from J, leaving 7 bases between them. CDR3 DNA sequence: TGCGCCAGCAGCCAAGATTGGGGTTCCTACGAGCAGTACTTC. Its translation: CASSQDWGSYEQYF.

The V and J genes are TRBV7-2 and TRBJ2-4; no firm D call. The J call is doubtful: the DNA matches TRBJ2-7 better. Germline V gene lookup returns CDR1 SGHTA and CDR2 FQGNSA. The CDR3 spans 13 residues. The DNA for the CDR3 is TGTGCCAGCAGCTTAGTTACCCTCTACGAGCAGTACTTC. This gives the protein CASSLVTLYEQYF.

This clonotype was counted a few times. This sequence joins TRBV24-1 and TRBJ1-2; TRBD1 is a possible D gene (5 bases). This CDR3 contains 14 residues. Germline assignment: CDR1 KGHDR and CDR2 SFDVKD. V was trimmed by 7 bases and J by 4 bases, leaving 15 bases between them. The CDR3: CATRPSGSGYGYTF. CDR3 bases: TGTGCCACCAGGCCTTCAGGGTCGGGCTATGGCTACACCTTC.

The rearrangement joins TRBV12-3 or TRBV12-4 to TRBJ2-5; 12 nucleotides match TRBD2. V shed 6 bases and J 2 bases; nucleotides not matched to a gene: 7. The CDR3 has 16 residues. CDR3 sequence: CASSSYGLAGQETQYF. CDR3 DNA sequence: TGTGCCAGCAGCTCCTACGGACTAGCGGGGCAAGAGACCCAGTACTTC.

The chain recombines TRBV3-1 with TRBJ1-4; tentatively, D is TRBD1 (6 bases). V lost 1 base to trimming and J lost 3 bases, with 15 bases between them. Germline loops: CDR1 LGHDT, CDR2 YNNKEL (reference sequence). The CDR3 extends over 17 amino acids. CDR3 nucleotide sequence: TGTGCCAGCAGCCAAGGACAGCGTCAGGGGCCTAATGAAAAACTGTTTTTT. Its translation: CASSQGQRQGPNEKLFF.

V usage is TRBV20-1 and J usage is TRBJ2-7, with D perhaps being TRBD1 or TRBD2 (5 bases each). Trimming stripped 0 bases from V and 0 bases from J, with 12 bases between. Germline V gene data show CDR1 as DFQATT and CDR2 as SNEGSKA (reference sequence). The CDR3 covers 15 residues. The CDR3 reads CSAREGDGTSYEQYF. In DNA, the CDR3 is TGCAGTGCTAGAGAGGGGGACGGGACCTCCTACGAGCAGTACTTC.

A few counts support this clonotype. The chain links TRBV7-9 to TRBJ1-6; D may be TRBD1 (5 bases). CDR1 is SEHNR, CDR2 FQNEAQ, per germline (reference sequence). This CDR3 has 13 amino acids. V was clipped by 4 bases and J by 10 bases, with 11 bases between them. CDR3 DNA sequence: TGTGCCAGCAGCTACGGGGGAGGCTCACCCCTCCACTTT. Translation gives CASSYGGGSPLHF.

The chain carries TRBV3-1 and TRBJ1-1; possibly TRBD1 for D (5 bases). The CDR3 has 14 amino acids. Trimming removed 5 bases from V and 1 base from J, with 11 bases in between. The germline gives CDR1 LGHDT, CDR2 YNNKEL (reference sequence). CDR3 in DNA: TGTGCCAGCAGCTCACGACAGACGAACACTGAAGCTTTCTTT. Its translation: CASSSRQTNTEAFF.

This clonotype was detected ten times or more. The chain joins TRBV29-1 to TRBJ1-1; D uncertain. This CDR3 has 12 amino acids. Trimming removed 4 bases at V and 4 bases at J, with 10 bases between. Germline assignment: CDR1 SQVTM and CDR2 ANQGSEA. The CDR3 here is CSVVGWSTEAFF. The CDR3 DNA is TGCAGCGTTGTTGGCTGGAGCACTGAAGCTTTCTTT.

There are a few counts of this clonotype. This chain's CDR3 is CASSYSALPETQYF. Written as DNA, the CDR3 is TGTGCCAGCAGTTACTCTGCCCTCCCGGAGACCCAGTACTTC. The V call is TRBV6-2 or TRBV6-3, the J call TRBJ2-5; D ambiguous. Trimming took off 0 bases at V and 5 bases at J, with 10 bases between the two ends. The CDR3 consists of 14 residues. Per germline, CDR1 MNHEY and CDR2 SVGEGT.

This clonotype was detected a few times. The CDR3 loop reads CASSLLHTGRYEQYF. In DNA, the CDR3 is TGTGCCAGCAGCTTGCTCCACACGGGCCGGTACGAGCAGTACTTC. The chain joins TRBV5-5 to TRBJ2-7, with D unclear. The CDR3 length is 15 residues. CDR1 is SGHKS and CDR2 is YYEKEE in the germline V gene (reference sequence). Trimming took off 1 base at V and 4 bases at J, with 15 bases between the two ends.

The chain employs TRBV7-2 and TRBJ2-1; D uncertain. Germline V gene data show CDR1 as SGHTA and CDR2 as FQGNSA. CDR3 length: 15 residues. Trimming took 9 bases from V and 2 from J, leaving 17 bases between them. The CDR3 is CARPSQASTYNEQFF. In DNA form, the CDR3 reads TGTGCCAGACCTTCCCAGGCTTCGACCTACAATGAGCAGTTCTTC.

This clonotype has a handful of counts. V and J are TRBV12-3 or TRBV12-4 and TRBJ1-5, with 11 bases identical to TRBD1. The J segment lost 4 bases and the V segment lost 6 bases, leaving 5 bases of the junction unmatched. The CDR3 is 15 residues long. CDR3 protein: CASRVGQGANQPQHF. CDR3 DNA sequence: TGTGCCAGCAGGGTCGGACAGGGGGCGAATCAGCCCCAGCATTTT.

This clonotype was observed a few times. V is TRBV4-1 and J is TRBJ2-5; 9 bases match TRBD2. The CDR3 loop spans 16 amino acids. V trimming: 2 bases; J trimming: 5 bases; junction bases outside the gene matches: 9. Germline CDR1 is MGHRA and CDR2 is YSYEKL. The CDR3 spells CASSQSSGALGETQYF. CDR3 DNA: TGCGCCAGCAGCCAATCTAGCGGGGCCCTAGGGGAGACCCAGTACTTC.

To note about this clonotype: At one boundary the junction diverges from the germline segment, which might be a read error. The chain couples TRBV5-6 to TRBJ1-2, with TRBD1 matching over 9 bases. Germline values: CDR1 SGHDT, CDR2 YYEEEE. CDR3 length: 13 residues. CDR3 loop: CASSLQGADGCTF. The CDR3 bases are TGTGCCAGCAGCTTACAGGGGGCTGATGGCTGCACCTTC.

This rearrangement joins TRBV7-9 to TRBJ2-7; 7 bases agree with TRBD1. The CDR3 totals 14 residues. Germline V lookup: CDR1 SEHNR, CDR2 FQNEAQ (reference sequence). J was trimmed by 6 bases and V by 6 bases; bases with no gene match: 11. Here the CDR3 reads CASSSGTAPFEQYF. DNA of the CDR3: TGTGCCAGCAGTTCCGGGACAGCTCCCTTCGAGCAGTACTTC.

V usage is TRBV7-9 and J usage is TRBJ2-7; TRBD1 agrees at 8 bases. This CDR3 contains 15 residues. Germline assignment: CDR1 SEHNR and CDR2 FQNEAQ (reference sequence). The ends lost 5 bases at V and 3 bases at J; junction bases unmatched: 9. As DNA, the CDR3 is TGTGCCAGCAGCCCTTCGGGACAGGATTACTACGAGCAGTACTTC. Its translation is CASSPSGQDYYEQYF.

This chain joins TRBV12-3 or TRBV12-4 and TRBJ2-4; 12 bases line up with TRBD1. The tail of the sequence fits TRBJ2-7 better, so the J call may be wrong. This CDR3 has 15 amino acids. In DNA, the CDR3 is TGTGCCAGCAGTTTAAAGGGACAGGGGGCTCACGAGCAGTACTTC. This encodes CASSLKGQGAHEQYF.

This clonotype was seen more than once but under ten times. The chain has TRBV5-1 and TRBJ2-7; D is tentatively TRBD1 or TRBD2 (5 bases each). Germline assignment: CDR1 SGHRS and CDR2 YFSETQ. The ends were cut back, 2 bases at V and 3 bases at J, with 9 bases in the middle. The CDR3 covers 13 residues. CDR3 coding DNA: TGCGCCAGCAGCTTTGGGACGGACTACGAGCAGTACTTC. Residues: CASSFGTDYEQYF.

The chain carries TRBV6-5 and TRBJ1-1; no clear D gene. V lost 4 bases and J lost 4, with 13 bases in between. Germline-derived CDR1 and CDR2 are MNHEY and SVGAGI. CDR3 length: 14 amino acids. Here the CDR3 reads CASSSPYEPTEAFF. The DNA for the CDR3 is TGTGCCAGCAGTTCCCCGTATGAGCCCACTGAAGCTTTCTTT.

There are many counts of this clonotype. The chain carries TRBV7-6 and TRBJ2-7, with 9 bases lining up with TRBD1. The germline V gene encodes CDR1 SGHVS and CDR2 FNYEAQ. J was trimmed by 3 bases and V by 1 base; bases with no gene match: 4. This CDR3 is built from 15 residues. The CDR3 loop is CASSLGDRALYEQYF. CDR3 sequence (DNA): TGTGCCAGCAGCTTAGGGGACAGGGCCCTCTACGAGCAGTACTTC.

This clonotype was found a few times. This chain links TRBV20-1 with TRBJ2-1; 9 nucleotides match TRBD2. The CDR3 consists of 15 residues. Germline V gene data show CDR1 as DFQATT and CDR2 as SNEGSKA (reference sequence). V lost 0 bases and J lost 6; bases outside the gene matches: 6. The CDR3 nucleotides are TGCAGTGCTAGAGAGGCGGGGGGGGCCCTCAATGAGCAGTTCTTC. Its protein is CSAREAGGALNEQFF.

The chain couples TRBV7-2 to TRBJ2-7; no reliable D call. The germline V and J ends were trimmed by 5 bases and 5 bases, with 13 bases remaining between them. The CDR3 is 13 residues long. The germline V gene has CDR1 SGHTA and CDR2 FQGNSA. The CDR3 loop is CASSLQPFHEQYF. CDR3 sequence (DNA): TGTGCCAGCAGCCTACAACCCTTCCACGAGCAGTACTTC.

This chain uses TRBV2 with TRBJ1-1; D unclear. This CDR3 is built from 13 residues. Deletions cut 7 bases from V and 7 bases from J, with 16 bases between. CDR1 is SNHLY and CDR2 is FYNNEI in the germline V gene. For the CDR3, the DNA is TGTGCCAGCATCTATCGTGCGTCCGATGAAGCTTTCTTT. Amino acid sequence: CASIYRASDEAFF. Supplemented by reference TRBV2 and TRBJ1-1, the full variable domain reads EPEVTQTPSHQVTQMGQEVILRCVPISNHLYFYWYRQILGQKVEFLVSFYNNEISEKSEIFDDQFSVERPDGSNFTLKIRSTKLEDSAMYFCASIYRASDEAFFGQGTRLTVV.

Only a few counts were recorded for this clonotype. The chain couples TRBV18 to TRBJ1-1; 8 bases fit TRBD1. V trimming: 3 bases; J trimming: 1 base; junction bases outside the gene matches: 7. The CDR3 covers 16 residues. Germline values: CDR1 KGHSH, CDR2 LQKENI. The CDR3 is CASSPRQGSENTEAFF. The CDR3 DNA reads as TGTGCCAGCTCACCGCGACAGGGGAGCGAGAACACTGAAGCTTTCTTT. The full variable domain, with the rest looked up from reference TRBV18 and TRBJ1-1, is NAGVMQNPRHLVRRRGQEARLRCSPMKGHSHVYWYRQLPEEGLKFMVYLQKENIIDESGMPKERFSAEFPKEGPSILRIQQVVRGDSAAYFCASSPRQGSENTEAFFGQGTRLTVV.

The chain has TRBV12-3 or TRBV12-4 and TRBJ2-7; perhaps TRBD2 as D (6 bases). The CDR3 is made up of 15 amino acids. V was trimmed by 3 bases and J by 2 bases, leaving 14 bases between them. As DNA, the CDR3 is TGTGCCAGCAGTTTGTCAGGGACTCTCGCCTACGAGCAGTACTTC. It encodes CASSLSGTLAYEQYF.

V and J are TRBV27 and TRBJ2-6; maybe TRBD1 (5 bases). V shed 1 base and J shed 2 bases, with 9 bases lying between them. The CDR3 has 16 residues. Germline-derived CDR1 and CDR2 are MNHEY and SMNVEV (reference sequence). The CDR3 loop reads CASSLFQGAGANVLTF. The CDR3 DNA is TGTGCCAGCAGTTTATTTCAGGGCGCTGGGGCCAACGTCCTGACTTTC.

CDR3 sequence (DNA): TGTGCCATCAGTGAGGAGCTTACGGGTGGCAATCAGCCCCAGCATTTT. Its translation is CAISEELTGGNQPQHF. The gene calls are TRBV10-3 and TRBJ1-5; no clear D. Trimming took 2 bases from V and 2 from J, leaving 13 bases between them. This CDR3 comprises 16 residues. Germline V gene sequence: CDR1 ENHRY, CDR2 SYGVKD.

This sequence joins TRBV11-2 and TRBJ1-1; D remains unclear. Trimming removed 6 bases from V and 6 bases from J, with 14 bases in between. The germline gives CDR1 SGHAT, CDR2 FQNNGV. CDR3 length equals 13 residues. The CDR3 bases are TGTGCCAGCAGGTTCTTAGGTTCCCCTGAAGCTTTCTTT. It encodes CASRFLGSPEAFF. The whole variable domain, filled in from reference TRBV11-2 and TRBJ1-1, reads EAGVAQSPRYKIIEKRQSVAFWCNPISGHATLYWYQQILGQGPKLLIQFQNNGVVDDSQLPKDRFSAERLKGVDSTLKIQPAKLEDSAVYLCASRFLGSPEAFFGQGTRLTVV.